This T cell receptor beta chain was sequenced during a study of T cell responses to AZD1222 COVID-19 vaccine. Data came from immunoSEQ multiplex PCR; TCRdb stores just in-frame clones and leaves some out. The table records approximately 110,000 clones, approximately 96% of them present only once. The CDR3 consists of 16 residues. Germline V gene lookup returns CDR1 SEHNR and CDR2 FQNEAQ (reference sequence). The junction had 6 bases not matched to a gene; V was cut back by 1 base and J by 4 bases. This clone was picked up one time. Its matching antigen is unknown. Broader study findings: There were repertoire samples only from the period after the peak T cell response. Seropositive status at baseline applied to only a handful of AZD1222 recipients. Spike-spanning, vaccine-associated CD4 TCRs were dominant at 160-218 and 743-854.

This clonotype was sampled from an adult in good health. The sample in question was peripheral blood, obtained on day 0 of AZD1222 vaccination. The chain employs TRBV7-9 and TRBJ2-2; 7 bases match TRBD1. The CDR3 sequence: CASSLGQGRITGELFF. DNA for the CDR3: TGTGCCAGCAGCTTAGGACAGGGTCGTATCACCGGGGAGCTGTTTTTT.